The 15 T cell receptor beta chains below were found in one sample sequenced in a study of blood T cell repertoires in COVID-19. The data were produced by immunoSEQ multiplex PCR, yet TCRdb's version contains in-frame clones alone and is incomplete. The table records approximately 230,000 clones, approximately 86% of them present only once. The specimen sequenced was peripheral blood. The receptors shown here come from a man at least 80 years old with acute or convalescent COVID-19.

This sequence joins TRBV24-1 and TRBJ2-5; unclear D gene. CDR3 length: 15 amino acids. CDR1 and CDR2 (germline): KGHDR, SFDVKD. Trimming removed 1 base at V and 1 base at J, with 9 bases between. CDR3 sequence reads: CATSDFSGSQETQYF. CDR3 DNA sequence: TGTGCCACCAGTGATTTTTCGGGTAGCCAAGAGACCCAGTACTTC.

The chain has TRBV5-1 and TRBJ2-5; perhaps TRBD2 as D (6 bases). V lost 5 bases and J 2 bases, leaving 10 bases between the germline ends. This CDR3 is built from 13 residues. CDR1 and CDR2 from the germline V gene are SGHRS and YFSETQ. The CDR3 nucleotides read TGCGCCAGCAGTTGGGACTTACAAGAGACCCAGTACTTC. It specifies CASSWDLQETQYF.

The chain uses TRBV12-3 or TRBV12-4 and TRBJ2-5; possibly TRBD1 for D (6 bases). CDR3 length: 13 residues. Trimming shortened V by 5 bases and J by 3 bases, and 10 bases separated the two germline ends. The DNA for the CDR3 is TGTGCCAGCAGTCCGGACAGAGAAGAGACCCAGTACTTC. Translation: CASSPDREETQYF.

This clone has only one observation. The chain is built from TRBV9 and TRBJ1-2, with a tentative D call TRBD1 (6 bases). The V gene's germline CDR1 is SGDLS and CDR2 YYNGEE. This CDR3 contains 13 residues. With 2 bases removed from V and 7 bases from J, the gap between germline ends came to 12 bases. In DNA form, the CDR3 reads TGTGCCAGCAGCGTTCAGGGGATGGGTGGCTACACCTTC. Its translation is CASSVQGMGGYTF.

The gene calls are TRBV11-3 and TRBJ2-7; 9 bases align to TRBD1. The germline CDR1 and CDR2 sequences are SGHNT and YENEEA. This CDR3 has 14 amino acids. The V gene end was trimmed by 5 bases and the J gene end by 5 bases; junction bases not matched to a gene: 7. The CDR3 here is CASSPRDRENEQYF. For the CDR3, the DNA is TGTGCCAGCAGCCCGAGGGACAGGGAAAACGAGCAGTACTTC.

The chain couples TRBV3-1 (or the pseudogene TRBV3-2) to TRBJ1-6; D ambiguous. Trimming removed 8 bases from V and 18 bases from J, with 23 bases in between. CDR1 is LGHDT and CDR2 is YNNKEL in the germline V gene (reference sequence). The CDR3 covers 13 residues. CDR3: CASGNDTAHGGHF. As DNA, the CDR3 is TGTGCCAGCGGTAATGACACGGCCCACGGAGGCCACTTT.

CDR3 protein: CSASVRGGQPQHF. CDR3 in DNA: TGCAGTGCTAGTGTCCGGGGTGGACAGCCCCAGCATTTT. The V and J genes are TRBV20-1 and TRBJ1-5; no firm D call. Per germline, CDR1 DFQATT and CDR2 SNEGSKA (reference sequence). The V end lost 3 bases, the J end lost 7 bases, and 13 bases lay between the germline ends. This CDR3 comprises 13 residues.

The rearrangement uses TRBV5-4 and TRBJ1-6, with D perhaps matching TRBD1 (5 bases). This CDR3 spans 13 amino acids. Trimming shortened V by 2 bases and J by 7 bases, and 7 bases separated the two germline ends. Looked up from germline, CDR1 is SGHNT and CDR2 is YYREEE (reference sequence). CDR3 DNA: TGTGCCAGCAGCTTAGCAGGGAATTCACCCCTCCACTTT. Its protein product is CASSLAGNSPLHF.

The V gene is TRBV11-1, the J gene TRBJ2-1; TRBD1 matches at 10 bases. The junction had 2 bases not matched to a gene; V was cut back by 4 bases and J by 2 bases. CDR1 SGHAT and CDR2 FQDESV come from the germline V gene (reference sequence). This CDR3 spans 15 amino acids. For the CDR3, the DNA is TGTGCCAGCAGCTCAGGACAGGGGGCCTACAATGAGCAGTTCTTC. Its translation: CASSSGQGAYNEQFF.

This rearrangement joins TRBV21-1 to TRBJ1-1; TRBD1 reflects the table's D call only, with no check against the DNA. TRBV21-1 is an annotated pseudogene. This CDR3 has 15 amino acids. CDR3 region: CASSKRGSWGTEAFF. The DNA for the CDR3 is TGTGCCAGCAGCAAAAGGGGGTCATGGGGCACTGAAGCTTTCTTT.

This clone was detected only a few times. This chain uses TRBV6-2 or TRBV6-3 with TRBJ1-4; D gene unclear. Germline loops: CDR1 MNHEY, CDR2 SVGEGT. V was trimmed by 2 bases and J by 8 bases, leaving 9 bases between them. There are 13 residues in the CDR3. In DNA form, the CDR3 reads TGTGCCAGCAGTTACCAGGTCCGAGAAAAACTGTTTTTT. It codes for CASSYQVREKLFF.

The rearrangement uses TRBV6-5 and TRBJ2-1; no definite D call. Per germline, CDR1 MNHEY and CDR2 SVGAGI. This CDR3 region has 11 residues. V was cut by 5 bases and J by 8 bases, with 7 bases left in between. The CDR3 DNA sequence: TGTGCCAGCAGTCCCCAATATGAGCAGTTCTTC. Translating it yields CASSPQYEQFF.

J is TRBJ1-5 and V is TRBV19; no clear D. In germline, CDR1 is LNHDA, CDR2 SQIVND (reference sequence). This CDR3 comprises 15 residues. Trimming left V 0 bases short and J 9 bases short, with 15 bases between. This chain's CDR3 is CASSIDPLRSGPQHF. Here the CDR3 DNA reads TGTGCCAGTAGTATAGATCCCCTAAGGTCAGGGCCCCAGCATTTT. Drawing the rest from reference TRBV19 and TRBJ1-5, the complete variable domain is DGGITQSPKYLFRKEGQNVTLSCEQNLNHDAMYWYRQDPGQGLRLIYYSQIVNDFQKGDIAEGYSVSREKKESFPLTVTSAQKNPTAFYLCASSIDPLRSGPQHFGDGTRLSIL.

The rearrangement joins TRBV27 to TRBJ1-2; D is undetermined. V was trimmed by 4 bases and J by 4 bases, leaving 10 bases between them. The CDR3 spans 13 residues. CDR1 MNHEY and CDR2 SMNVEV come from the germline V gene (reference sequence). The CDR3 bases are TGTGCCAGCAGTTCCCCGGGAATCTATGGCTACACCTTC. Translation: CASSSPGIYGYTF.

The chain joins TRBV5-1 to TRBJ1-2, with TRBD1 matching 7 bases. The trim removed 4 bases at V and 9 bases at J, leaving 9 bases unmatched. Looked up from germline, CDR1 is SGHRS and CDR2 is YFSETQ. The CDR3 is made up of 13 amino acids. CDR3 amino acids: CASSISTGSRYTF. Here the CDR3 DNA reads TGCGCCAGCAGCATCTCGACAGGGAGCCGCTACACCTTC.